One and the same sample provided the 26 T cell receptor beta chains below, sequenced in a study of blood T cells in healthy people across ages. Combining a sample-barcoded 5' primer with a J-beta primer mix, a second PCR ran for roughly 6 to 11 cycles. TCRdb independently ran MiXCR on the 5' RACE reads; one entry per CDR3 protein. The data contain 700,000 to 950,000 distinct CDR3 sequences, roughly 44% of them singletons. Material for sequencing was blood. Receptors were obtained from a woman in her sixties or seventies in good health.

This clonotype occurred many times. The chain uses TRBV5-1 and TRBJ2-3; D is perhaps TRBD2 (6 bases). V lost 4 bases, J lost 3 bases, and 15 bases lay in between. CDR1 and CDR2 from the germline V gene are SGHRS and YFSETQ. The CDR3 extends over 15 amino acids. CDR3 sequence reads: CASSRLEGRTDTQYF. CDR3 bases: TGCGCCAGCAGCCGGCTGGAGGGCCGAACAGATACGCAGTATTTT. Full variable domain (missing parts from reference TRBV5-1 and TRBJ2-3): KAGVTQTPRYLIKTRGQQVTLSCSPISGHRSVSWYQQTPGQGLQFLFEYFSETQRNKGNFPGRFSGRQFSNSRSEMNVSTLELGDSALYLCASSRLEGRTDTQYFGPGTRLTVL.

The J gene is TRBJ1-1, the V gene TRBV5-1, with 9 bases lining up with TRBD1. Per germline, CDR1 SGHRS and CDR2 YFSETQ. J gave up 6 bases and V 1 base, and 7 bases lay outside the gene matches. The CDR3 loop spans 15 amino acids. The CDR3 sequence is CASSLTDRGFSEAFF. The CDR3 DNA is TGCGCCAGCAGCTTGACCGACAGGGGGTTTTCTGAAGCTTTCTTT.

A few counts support this clonotype. The DNA of the CDR3 is TGTGCCACCCTGGGCGGGGGGGGAGAGACCCAGTACTTC. Translating gives CATLGGGGETQYF. This chain connects TRBV10-3 to TRBJ2-5; TRBD2 aligns across 9 bases. The CDR3 runs to 13 residues. The germline V gene has CDR1 ENHRY and CDR2 SYGVKD. The junction had 7 bases not matched to a gene; V was cut back by 10 bases and J by 4 bases.

The CDR3 is CASGGTGDNEQFF. The CDR3 DNA reads TGTGCCAGCGGCGGGACAGGGGACAATGAGCAGTTCTTC. The rearrangement joins TRBV21-1 to TRBJ2-1; the table calls TRBD1, which could not be checked here. TRBV21-1 is described as a pseudogene. CDR3 length equals 13 residues.

V usage is TRBV6-5 and J usage is TRBJ1-2, with 9 bases matching TRBD1. Germline V lookup: CDR1 MNHEY, CDR2 SVGAGI. The CDR3 covers 12 residues. The trim removed 5 bases at V and 10 bases at J, leaving 5 bases unmatched. The CDR3 DNA follows: TGTGCCAGCAGTATTGGGACAGGGAACTACACCTTC. Translated, it gives CASSIGTGNYTF.

The V and J genes are TRBV5-1 and TRBJ2-1; D may be TRBD2 (5 bases). V dropped 3 bases and J dropped 5 bases, with 12 bases sitting between them. The CDR3 runs to 14 residues. The V gene's germline CDR1 is SGHRS and CDR2 YFSETQ. The chain's CDR3 is CASSYPPGNNEQFF. As DNA, the CDR3 is TGCGCCAGCAGCTATCCACCGGGGAACAATGAGCAGTTCTTC.

This clonotype was picked up a small number of times. The rearrangement uses TRBV3-1 and TRBJ2-1; 12 bases match TRBD2. The CDR3 runs 18 residues. Germline assignment: CDR1 LGHDT and CDR2 YNNKEL (reference sequence). The V and J ends lost 4 bases and 3 bases, in that order; junction bases with no gene match: 10. DNA for the CDR3: TGTGCCAGCAGCCTGGGACAGGGGACTAGCGGGTTCTACAATGAGCAGTTCTTC. Translated: CASSLGQGTSGFYNEQFF.

In this sample, this clonotype turned up many times. V usage is TRBV12-3 or TRBV12-4 and J usage is TRBJ2-7; tentatively, D is TRBD1 (6 bases). Trimming removed 3 bases at V and 5 bases at J, with 14 bases between. The CDR3 sequence is 14 residues long. CDR3 region: CASSLHRAIDEQYF. The CDR3 region has the DNA TGTGCCAGCAGTTTGCACAGGGCGATAGACGAGCAGTACTTC.

The chain uses TRBV5-4 and TRBJ2-3; TRBD2 agrees at 9 bases. V lost 10 bases, J lost 4 bases, and 10 bases stayed unmatched. CDR1 SGHNT and CDR2 YYREEE come from the germline V gene (reference sequence). CDR3 size: 14 residues. In DNA, the CDR3 is TGTGCCGGAACAGCGGGGGGCGCCGCAGATACGCAGTATTTT. Translation gives CAGTAGGAADTQYF.

This chain connects TRBV6-2 or TRBV6-3 to TRBJ2-5, with 10 bases identical to TRBD2. This CDR3 region has 16 residues. In germline, CDR1 is MNHEY, CDR2 SVGEGT. With V trimmed by 6 bases and J by 5 bases, 12 bases remained unmatched. CDR3 region: CASSRRLAGLEETQYF. As DNA, the CDR3 is TGTGCCAGCAGCCGAAGACTAGCGGGTTTAGAGGAGACCCAGTACTTC.

The rearrangement links TRBV5-1 to TRBJ2-1, with D maybe TRBD2 (6 bases). The germline V gene encodes CDR1 SGHRS and CDR2 YFSETQ. Trimming shortened V by 3 bases and J by 5 bases, and 15 bases separated the two germline ends. The CDR3 spans 15 residues. The CDR3 DNA reads TGCGCCAGCAGCTCCCTACGGGGCGGGGACAATGAGCAGTTCTTC. Its translation: CASSSLRGGDNEQFF.

This clonotype turned up a few times. The chain joins TRBV9 to TRBJ2-3; D unresolved. Trimming took 4 bases from V and 6 from J, leaving 12 bases between them. The CDR3 has 13 amino acids. Germline CDR1 and CDR2: SGDLS and YYNGEE. The CDR3 here is CASSPPLRDTQYF. The CDR3 nucleotides are TGTGCCAGCAGCCCCCCGCTCAGGGATACGCAGTATTTT.

This chain connects TRBV28 to TRBJ2-1, with D perhaps TRBD1 or TRBD2 (6 bases each). This CDR3 is 14 amino acids long. The ends were cut back, 4 bases at V and 4 bases at J, with 11 bases in the middle. Germline CDR1 reads MDHEN; CDR2 reads SYDVKM. The CDR3 is CASSSRGEYNEQFF. CDR3 DNA sequence: TGTGCCAGCAGTTCTAGGGGGGAATACAATGAGCAGTTCTTC.

This chain links TRBV7-9 with TRBJ2-1, with 8 positions matching TRBD2. Germline V gene data show CDR1 as SEHNR and CDR2 as FQNEAQ (reference sequence). There are 13 residues in the CDR3. The V gene end was trimmed by 5 bases and the J gene end by 7 bases; junction bases not matched to a gene: 4. CDR3 loop: CASSRGGVNEQFF. The CDR3, as DNA: TGTGCCAGCAGCCGGGGGGGGGTAAATGAGCAGTTCTTC. The variable domain in full, completed from reference TRBV7-9 and TRBJ2-1, reads DTGVSQNPRHKITKRGQNVTFRCDPISEHNRLYWYRQTLGQGPEFLTYFQNEAQLEKSRLLSDRFSAERPKGSFSTLEIQRTEQGDSAMYLCASSRGGVNEQFFGPGTRLTVL.

The gene calls are TRBV15 and TRBJ2-3; the match to TRBD2 covers 10 bases. From germline, CDR1 is LNHNV and CDR2 YYDKDF (reference sequence). Trimming cost V 3 bases and J 6 bases; bases outside gene matches: 6. This CDR3 contains 15 residues. CDR3 in amino acids: CATSRGLASADTQYF. Written as DNA, the CDR3 is TGTGCCACCAGCAGGGGACTAGCGTCCGCTGATACGCAGTATTTT.

The chain uses TRBV13 and TRBJ2-5, with a weak D call TRBD2 (5 bases). V gave up 6 bases and J gave up 11 bases, with 22 bases separating them. The germline gives CDR1 PRHDT, CDR2 FYEKMQ (reference sequence). CDR3 length: 14 amino acids. Here the CDR3 DNA reads TGTGCCAGCAGAGGCGGGCTAGCCGTAAATGAGCAGTACTTC. Protein sequence: CASRGGLAVNEQYF. The full variable domain, its missing parts supplied by reference TRBV13 and TRBJ2-5, is AAGVIQSPRHLIKEKRETATLKCYPIPRHDTVYWYQQGPGQDPQFLISFYEKMQSDKGSIPDRFSAQQFSDYHSELNMSSLELGDSALYFCASRGGLAVNEQYFGPGTRLLVL.

The chain is built from TRBV30 and TRBJ2-5; 11 bases map to TRBD1. The trim removed 4 bases at V and 5 bases at J, leaving 3 bases unmatched. Germline V lookup: CDR1 GTSNPN, CDR2 SVGIG (reference sequence). The CDR3 has 13 residues. The CDR3 DNA reads as TGTGCCTGGAAGGACAGGGGGCGTGAGACCCAGTACTTC. This sequence encodes CAWKDRGRETQYF.

The rearrangement uses TRBV11-1 and TRBJ2-1; 7 bases agree with TRBD2. The CDR3 is 14 amino acids. The trim removed 5 bases at V and 8 bases at J, leaving 9 bases unmatched. Per germline, CDR1 SGHAT and CDR2 FQDESV (reference sequence). The CDR3 DNA is TGTGCCAGCAGCCCGGCTAGCGGTCTCGATGAGCAGTTCTTC. Its translation is CASSPASGLDEQFF.

The chain has TRBV5-6 and TRBJ1-4, with D possibly matching TRBD1 (5 bases). The V end lost 4 bases, the J end lost 3 bases, and 22 bases lay between the germline ends. Germline lookup yields CDR1 SGHDT and CDR2 YYEEEE. The CDR3 is made up of 18 amino acids. CDR3 DNA sequence: TGTGCCAGCAGCCTAGGTCCCCCTATGGGGGTAGCTAATGAAAAACTGTTTTTT. This sequence encodes CASSLGPPMGVANEKLFF.

This clonotype was seen many times. V and J are TRBV7-2 and TRBJ2-7; D is possibly TRBD2 (6 bases). Per germline, CDR1 SGHTA and CDR2 FQGNSA. The CDR3 is made up of 14 amino acids. V lost 4 bases to trimming and J lost 1 base, with 11 bases between them. The CDR3 DNA follows: TGTGCCAGCAGCTACGGGAGTATATCCTACGAGCAGTACTTC. Translated, it gives CASSYGSISYEQYF.

The V call is TRBV6-6, the J call TRBJ2-1, with 8 bases that match TRBD2. The CDR3 length is 17 residues. The V gene's germline CDR1 is MNHNY and CDR2 SVGAGI (reference sequence). V trimming: 6 bases; J trimming: 0 bases; junction bases outside the gene matches: 10. CDR3 amino acids: CASSATGGTGSYNEQFF. As DNA, the CDR3 is TGTGCCAGCAGCGCCACGGGGGGGACGGGCTCCTACAATGAGCAGTTCTTC.

The CDR3 loop reads CASSPRDRYEQYF. CDR3 nucleotide sequence: TGTGCCAGCAGCCCCCGGGACAGATACGAGCAGTACTTC. The genes are TRBV7-9 and TRBJ2-7; 7 positions match TRBD1. CDR1 and CDR2 (germline): SEHNR, FQNEAQ (reference sequence). The CDR3 extends over 13 amino acids. The V gene end was trimmed by 5 bases and the J gene end by 4 bases; junction bases not matched to a gene: 5.

This clonotype was counted once. CDR3: CSARGIAGSSYNEQFF. CDR3 DNA sequence: TGCAGTGCTAGAGGTATAGCGGGAAGTTCCTACAATGAGCAGTTCTTC. The J gene is TRBJ2-1, the V gene TRBV20-1; 8 nucleotides align to TRBD2. The CDR3 is 16 amino acids. With V trimmed by 1 base and J by 1 base, 6 bases remained unmatched. CDR1 is DFQATT, CDR2 SNEGSKA, per germline (reference sequence).

CDR3 sequence reads: CASSPAGSETQYF. The CDR3 coding sequence is TGTGCCAGCAGTCCCGCGGGCAGTGAAACGCAGTATTTT. V is TRBV11-2 and J is TRBJ2-3, with TRBD2 as a possible D gene (5 bases). V lost 6 bases to trimming and J lost 9 bases, with 16 bases between them. The CDR3 consists of 13 residues. The V gene's germline CDR1 is SGHAT and CDR2 FQNNGV.

The chain recombines TRBV3-1 with TRBJ2-7; the match to TRBD1 covers 10 bases. Germline values: CDR1 LGHDT, CDR2 YNNKEL (reference sequence). The V gene end was trimmed by 5 bases and the J gene end by 1 base; junction bases not matched to a gene: 5. The CDR3 length is 15 residues. The CDR3 is CASSNRDRGSYEQYF. The CDR3 coding sequence is TGTGCCAGCAGCAACCGGGACAGGGGATCCTACGAGCAGTACTTC.

The table lists this clonotype with a few counts. The chain links TRBV27 to TRBJ2-6, with 10 nucleotides matching TRBD2. The germline gives CDR1 MNHEY, CDR2 SMNVEV (reference sequence). V shed 3 bases and J 1 base; nucleotides not matched to a gene: 6. The CDR3 has 18 amino acids. The CDR3 sequence is CASSFGPGLASGANVLTF. For the CDR3, the DNA is TGTGCCAGCAGTTTTGGCCCGGGACTAGCGTCTGGGGCCAACGTCCTGACTTTC.